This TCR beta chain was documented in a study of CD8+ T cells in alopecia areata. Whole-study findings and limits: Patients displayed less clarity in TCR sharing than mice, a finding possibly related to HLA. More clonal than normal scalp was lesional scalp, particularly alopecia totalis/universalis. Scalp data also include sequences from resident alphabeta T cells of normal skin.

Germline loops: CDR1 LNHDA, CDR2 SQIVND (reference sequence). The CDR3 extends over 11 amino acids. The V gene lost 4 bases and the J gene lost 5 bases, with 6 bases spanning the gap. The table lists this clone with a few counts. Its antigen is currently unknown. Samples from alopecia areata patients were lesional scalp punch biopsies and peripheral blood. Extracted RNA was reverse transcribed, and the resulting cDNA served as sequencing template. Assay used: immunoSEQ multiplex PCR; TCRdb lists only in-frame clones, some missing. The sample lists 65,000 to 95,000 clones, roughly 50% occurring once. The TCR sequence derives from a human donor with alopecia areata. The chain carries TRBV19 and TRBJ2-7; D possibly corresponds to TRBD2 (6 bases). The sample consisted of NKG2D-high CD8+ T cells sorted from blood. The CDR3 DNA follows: TGTGCCAGTAGTAGGGGGGACGAGCAGTACTTC. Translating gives CASSRGDEQYF.